This TCR beta chain was recorded in a study of regulatory T cells in long-lasting Graves disease. The germline V gene has CDR1 DFQATT and CDR2 SNEGSKA (reference sequence). This CDR3 region has 12 residues. As to time point: newly diagnosed GD, antithyroid drugs for less than 3 months. PBMC-extracted RNA yielded the TCR library. American Thyroid Association guidelines defined how Graves' disease was diagnosed. Library construction for TCR beta used iRepertoire HTBI primers and Arm-PCR of CDR3 regions. TCRdb processed the multiplex PCR reads anew with MiXCR; each CDR3 protein has one entry. The repertoire holds approximately 470,000 distinct CDR3 sequences, with about 16% as singletons. This clonotype came up many times. The same sample was also studied in work on T cells in Graves' hyperthyroidism and ophthalmopathy.

V and J are TRBV20-1 and TRBJ2-7; 10 bases map to TRBD2. This sequence originates from a man in his forties with Graves disease. The sample consisted of peripheral blood mononuclear cells (PBMCs), taken at new diagnosis, from a patient treated with antithyroid drugs. The CDR3 DNA is TGCAGCTCCAGCGGGAGGGCCAACGAGCAGTACTTC. This translates into CSSSGRANEQYF.